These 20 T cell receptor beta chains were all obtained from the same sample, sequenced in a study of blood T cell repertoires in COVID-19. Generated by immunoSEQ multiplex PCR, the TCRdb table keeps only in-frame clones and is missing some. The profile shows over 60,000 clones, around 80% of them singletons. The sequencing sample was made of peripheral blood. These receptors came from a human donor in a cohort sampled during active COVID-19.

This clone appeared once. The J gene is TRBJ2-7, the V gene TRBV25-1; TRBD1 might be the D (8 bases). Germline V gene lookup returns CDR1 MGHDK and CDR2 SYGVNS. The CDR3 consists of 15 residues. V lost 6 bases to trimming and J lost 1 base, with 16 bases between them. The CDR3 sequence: CASREGGTGSYEQYF. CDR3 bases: TGTGCCAGCAGGGAGGGGGGGACAGGATCCTACGAGCAGTACTTC.

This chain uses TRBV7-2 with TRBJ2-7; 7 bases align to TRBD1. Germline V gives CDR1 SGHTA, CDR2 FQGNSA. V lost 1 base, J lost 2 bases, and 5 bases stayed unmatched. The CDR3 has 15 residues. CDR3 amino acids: CASSLDAQGAYEQYF. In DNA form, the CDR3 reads TGTGCCAGCAGCTTAGATGCGCAGGGGGCCTACGAGCAGTACTTC.

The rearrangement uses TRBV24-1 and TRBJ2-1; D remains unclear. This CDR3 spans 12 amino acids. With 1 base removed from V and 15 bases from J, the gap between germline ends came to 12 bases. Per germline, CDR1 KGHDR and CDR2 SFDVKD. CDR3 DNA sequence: TGTGCCACCAGTGATTTTACGGGTCATGCGTTCTTC. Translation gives CATSDFTGHAFF.

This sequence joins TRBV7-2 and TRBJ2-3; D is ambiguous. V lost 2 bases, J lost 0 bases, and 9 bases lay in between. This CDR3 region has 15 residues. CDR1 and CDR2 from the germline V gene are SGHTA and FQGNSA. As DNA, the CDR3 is TGTGCCAGCAGCTTATTGGGCAGTAGCACAGATACGCAGTATTTT. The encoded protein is CASSLLGSSTDTQYF.

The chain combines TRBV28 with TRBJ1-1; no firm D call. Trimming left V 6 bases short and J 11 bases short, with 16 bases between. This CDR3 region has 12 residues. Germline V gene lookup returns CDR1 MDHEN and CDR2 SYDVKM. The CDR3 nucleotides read TGTGCCAGCAGCGTGCTCTTGCGGTTTGCTTTCTTT. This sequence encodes CASSVLLRFAFF. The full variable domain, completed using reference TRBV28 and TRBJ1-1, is DVKVTQSSRYLVKRTGEKVFLECVQDMDHENMFWYRQDPGLGLRLIYFSYDVKMKEKGDIPEGYSVSREKKERFSLILESASTNQTSMYLCASSVLLRFAFFGQGTRLTVV.

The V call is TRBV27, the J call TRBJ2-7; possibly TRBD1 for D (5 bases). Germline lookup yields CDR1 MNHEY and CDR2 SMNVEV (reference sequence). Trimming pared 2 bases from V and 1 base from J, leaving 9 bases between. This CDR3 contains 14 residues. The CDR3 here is CASSLRQGSYEQYF. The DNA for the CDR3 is TGTGCCAGCAGTTTACGGCAGGGTTCCTACGAGCAGTACTTC.

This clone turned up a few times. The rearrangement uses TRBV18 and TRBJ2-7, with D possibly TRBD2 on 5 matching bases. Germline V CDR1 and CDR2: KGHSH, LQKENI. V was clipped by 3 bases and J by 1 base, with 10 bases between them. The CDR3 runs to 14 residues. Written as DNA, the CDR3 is TGTGCCAGCTCACCCGGAGGCAGTTCCTACGAGCAGTACTTC. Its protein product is CASSPGGSSYEQYF.

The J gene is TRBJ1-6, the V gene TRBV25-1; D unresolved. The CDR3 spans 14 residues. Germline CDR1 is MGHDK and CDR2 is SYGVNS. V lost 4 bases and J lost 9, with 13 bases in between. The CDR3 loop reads CASSARRETSPLHF. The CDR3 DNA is TGTGCCAGCAGTGCAAGGAGGGAAACTTCACCCCTCCACTTT.

The CDR3 nucleotides are TGTGCCAGCAACCAACGAGAGAACACTGAAGCTTTCTTT. It codes for CASNQRENTEAFF. The chain combines TRBV2 with TRBJ1-1; unclear D gene. The CDR3 has 13 residues. The V and J ends lost 7 bases and 1 base respectively, with 10 bases between them. The germline gives CDR1 SNHLY, CDR2 FYNNEI. Full variable domain (outside the CDR3, taken from reference TRBV2 and TRBJ1-1): EPEVTQTPSHQVTQMGQEVILRCVPISNHLYFYWYRQILGQKVEFLVSFYNNEISEKSEIFDDQFSVERPDGSNFTLKIRSTKLEDSAMYFCASNQRENTEAFFGQGTRLTVV.

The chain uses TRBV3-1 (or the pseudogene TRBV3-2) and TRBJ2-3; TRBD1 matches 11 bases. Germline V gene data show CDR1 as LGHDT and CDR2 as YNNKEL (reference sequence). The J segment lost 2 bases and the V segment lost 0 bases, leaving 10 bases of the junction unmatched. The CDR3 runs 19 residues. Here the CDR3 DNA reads TGTGCCAGCAGCCAAGAAGGACAGGGGGCCCTGATCGCCACAGATACGCAGTATTTT. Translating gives CASSQEGQGALIATDTQYF.

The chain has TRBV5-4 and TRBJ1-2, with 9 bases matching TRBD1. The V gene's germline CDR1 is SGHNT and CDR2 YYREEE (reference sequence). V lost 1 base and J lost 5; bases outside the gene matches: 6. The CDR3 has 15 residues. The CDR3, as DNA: TGTGCCAGCAGCTTGCCGGGACAGGGTCGATATGGCTACACCTTC. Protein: CASSLPGQGRYGYTF.

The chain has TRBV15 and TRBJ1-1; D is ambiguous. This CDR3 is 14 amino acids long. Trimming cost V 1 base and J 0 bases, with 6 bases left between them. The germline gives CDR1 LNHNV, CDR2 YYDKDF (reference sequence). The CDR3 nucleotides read TGTGCCACCAGCAGAGGCGATATGAACACTGAAGCTTTCTTT. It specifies CATSRGDMNTEAFF.

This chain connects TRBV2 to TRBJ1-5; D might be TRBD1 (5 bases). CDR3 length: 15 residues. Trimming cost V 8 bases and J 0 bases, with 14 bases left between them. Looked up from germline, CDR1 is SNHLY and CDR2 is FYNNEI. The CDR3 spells CASSPRGTSNQPQHF. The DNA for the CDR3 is TGTGCCAGCTCCCCCCGGGGGACTAGCAATCAGCCCCAGCATTTT.

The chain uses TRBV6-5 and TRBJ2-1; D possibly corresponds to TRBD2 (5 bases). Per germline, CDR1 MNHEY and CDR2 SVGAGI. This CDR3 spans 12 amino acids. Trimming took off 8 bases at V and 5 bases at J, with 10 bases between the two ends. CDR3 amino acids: CASGERHNEQFF. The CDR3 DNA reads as TGTGCCAGCGGGGAGAGGCACAATGAGCAGTTCTTC.

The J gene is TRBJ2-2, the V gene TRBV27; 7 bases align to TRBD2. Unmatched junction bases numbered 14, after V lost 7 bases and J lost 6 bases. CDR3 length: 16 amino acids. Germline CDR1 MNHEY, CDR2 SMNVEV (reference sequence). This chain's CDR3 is CASKLVSTTSSGELFF. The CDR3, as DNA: TGTGCCAGCAAACTCGTCAGTACGACTAGCTCCGGGGAGCTGTTTTTT.

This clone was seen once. Here the CDR3 reads CASSPTSGRSNNEQFF. The CDR3 coding sequence is TGTGCCAGCAGTCCGACTAGCGGGAGGAGCAACAATGAGCAGTTCTTC. The chain couples TRBV6-2 or TRBV6-3 to TRBJ2-1, with TRBD2 matching over 13 bases. This CDR3 has 16 amino acids. Germline trimming cut 5 bases from V and 5 bases from J; bases unmatched to any gene: 6. Germline V CDR1 and CDR2: MNHEY, SVGEGT.

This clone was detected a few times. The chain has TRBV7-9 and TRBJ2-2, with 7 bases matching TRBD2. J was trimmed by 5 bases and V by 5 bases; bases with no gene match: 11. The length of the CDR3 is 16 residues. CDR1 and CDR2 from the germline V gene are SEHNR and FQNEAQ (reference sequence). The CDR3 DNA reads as TGTGCCAGCAGCCCAGACCGGGACTATACGACCGGGGAGCTGTTTTTT. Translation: CASSPDRDYTTGELFF.

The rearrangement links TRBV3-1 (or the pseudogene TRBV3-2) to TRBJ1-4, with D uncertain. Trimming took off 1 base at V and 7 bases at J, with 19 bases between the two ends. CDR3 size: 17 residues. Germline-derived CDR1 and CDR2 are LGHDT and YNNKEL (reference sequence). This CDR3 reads CASSQGEDPGRGEKLFF. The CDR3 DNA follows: TGTGCCAGCAGCCAAGGGGAGGACCCAGGTCGGGGTGAAAAACTGTTTTTT.

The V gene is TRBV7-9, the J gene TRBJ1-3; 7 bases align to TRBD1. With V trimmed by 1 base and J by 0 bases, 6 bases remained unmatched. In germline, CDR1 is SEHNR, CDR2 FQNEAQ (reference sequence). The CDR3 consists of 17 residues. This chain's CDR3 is CASSLGQGISSGNTIYF. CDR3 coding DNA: TGTGCCAGCAGCTTAGGACAGGGAATCTCCTCTGGAAACACCATATATTTT.

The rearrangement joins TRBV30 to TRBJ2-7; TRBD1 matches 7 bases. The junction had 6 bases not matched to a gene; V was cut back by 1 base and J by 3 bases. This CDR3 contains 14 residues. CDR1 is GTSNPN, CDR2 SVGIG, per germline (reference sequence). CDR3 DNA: TGTGCCTGGAGTGGGGACAGCATTTTCTACGAGCAGTACTTC. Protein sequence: CAWSGDSIFYEQYF.